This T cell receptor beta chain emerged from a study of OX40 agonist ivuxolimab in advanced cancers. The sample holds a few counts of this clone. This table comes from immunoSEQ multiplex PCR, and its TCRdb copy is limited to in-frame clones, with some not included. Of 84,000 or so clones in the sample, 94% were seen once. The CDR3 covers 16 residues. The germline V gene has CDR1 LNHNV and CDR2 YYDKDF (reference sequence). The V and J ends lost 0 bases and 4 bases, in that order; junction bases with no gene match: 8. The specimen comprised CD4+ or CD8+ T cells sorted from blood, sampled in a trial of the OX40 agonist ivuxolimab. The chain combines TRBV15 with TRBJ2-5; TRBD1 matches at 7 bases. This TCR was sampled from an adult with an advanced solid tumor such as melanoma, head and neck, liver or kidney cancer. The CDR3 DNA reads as TGTGCCACCAGCAGAGATCTAGACAGGGAATCAGAGACCCAGTACTTC. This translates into CATSRDLDRESETQYF.